This record looks at one T cell receptor beta chain sequence and its context. Antigen: not known. This CDR3 contains 14 residues. Germline CDR1 SGDLS, CDR2 YYNGEE. V shed 4 bases, J shed 8 bases, and the junction held 7 bases outside the gene matches. No progression to ophthalmopathy during 18 months of follow-up defined stable disease. Hyperthyroidism in the patients, aged 18 to 65, was newly diagnosed and under 2 months in duration. The data derive from a study of T cells in Graves' hyperthyroidism and ophthalmopathy. General study results and limits: The model's output predicted ophthalmopathy at a median of 6.5 months prior to onset.

Regions amplified from RNA transcripts were the TCR beta CDR3 regions. Using the HTBI primer set, a first-round RT-PCR was run on the TCR CDR3. From the multiplex PCR reads, TCRdb called clonotypes with MiXCR, one entry per CDR3 protein. The sample has hundreds of thousands of distinct CDR3 sequences; about 15% are singletons. The sample taken for sequencing was blood. This chain links TRBV9 with TRBJ2-2; 8 nucleotides line up with TRBD1. This TCR was sampled from a young woman with Graves' hyperthyroidism. The CDR3 loop is CASSYGTGPGELFF. The CDR3 region has the DNA TGTGCCAGCAGCTATGGGACAGGACCGGGGGAGCTGTTTTTT.